This T cell receptor (beta chain) was documented in a study of cytomegalovirus exposure and HLA in healthy donors. The study's findings and limits: A later analysis showed HLA-associated TCR beta chains outstripping equally common others in clonal expansion. Overall, some 160 TCR beta chains were annotated as cytomegalovirus-associated. Later analysis showed TCR association rates varying by HLA locus, highest for DRB1 and lowest for HLA-C.

PCR involved 60 Vbeta and 13 Jbeta primers. Some clones are missing from TCRdb's copy, which holds only in-frame ones; the method was immunoSEQ multiplex PCR. The sample includes roughly 130,000 clones, about 80% of them seen just once. Details on this clone: Its antigen is as yet unknown.

This CDR3 has 13 amino acids. V dropped 7 bases and J dropped 2 bases, with 11 bases sitting between them. CDR1 is SNHLY and CDR2 is FYNNEI in the germline V gene. The donors (healthy individuals) were bone marrow donors. The sample comprised PBMCs. The receptor was isolated from a girl aged 2 to 10 in good health and CMV-seronegative. The chain links TRBV2 to TRBJ2-5; D call uncertain. This chain's CDR3 is CASIPPPQETQYF. Written as DNA, the CDR3 is TGTGCCAGCATCCCCCCCCCGCAAGAGACCCAGTACTTC.